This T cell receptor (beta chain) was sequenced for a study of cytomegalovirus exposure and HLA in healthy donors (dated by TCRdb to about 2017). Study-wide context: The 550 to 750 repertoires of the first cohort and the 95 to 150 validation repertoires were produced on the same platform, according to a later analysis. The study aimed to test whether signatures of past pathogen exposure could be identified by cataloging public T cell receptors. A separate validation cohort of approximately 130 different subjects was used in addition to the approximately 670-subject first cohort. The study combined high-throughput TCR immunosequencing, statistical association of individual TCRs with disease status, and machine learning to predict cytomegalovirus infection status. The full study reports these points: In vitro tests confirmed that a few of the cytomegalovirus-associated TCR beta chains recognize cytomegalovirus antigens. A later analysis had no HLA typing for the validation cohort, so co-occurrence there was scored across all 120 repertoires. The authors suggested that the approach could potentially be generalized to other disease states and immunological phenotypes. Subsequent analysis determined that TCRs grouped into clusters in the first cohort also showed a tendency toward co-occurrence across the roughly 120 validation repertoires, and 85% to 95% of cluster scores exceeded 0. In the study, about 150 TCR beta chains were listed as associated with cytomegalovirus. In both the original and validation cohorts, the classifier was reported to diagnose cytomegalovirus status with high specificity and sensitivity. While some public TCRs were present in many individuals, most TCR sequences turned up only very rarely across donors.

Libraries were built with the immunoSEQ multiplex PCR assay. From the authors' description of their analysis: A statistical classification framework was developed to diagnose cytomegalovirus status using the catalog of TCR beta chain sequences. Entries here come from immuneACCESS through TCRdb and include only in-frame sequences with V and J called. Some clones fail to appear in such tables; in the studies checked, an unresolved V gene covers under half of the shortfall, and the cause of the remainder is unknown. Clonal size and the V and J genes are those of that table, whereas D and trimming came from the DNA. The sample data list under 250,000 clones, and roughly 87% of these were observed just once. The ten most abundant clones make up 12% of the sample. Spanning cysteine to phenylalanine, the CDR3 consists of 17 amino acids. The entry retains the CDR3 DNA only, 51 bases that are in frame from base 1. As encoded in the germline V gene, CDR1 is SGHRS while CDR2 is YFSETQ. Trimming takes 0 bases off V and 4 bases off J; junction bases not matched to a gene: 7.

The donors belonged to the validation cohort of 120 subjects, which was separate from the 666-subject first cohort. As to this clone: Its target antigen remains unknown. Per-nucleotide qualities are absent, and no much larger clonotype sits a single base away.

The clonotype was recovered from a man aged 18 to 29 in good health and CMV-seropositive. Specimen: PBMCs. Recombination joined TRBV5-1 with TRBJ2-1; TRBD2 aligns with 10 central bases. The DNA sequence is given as TGCGCCAGCAGCTTGGGTTCCAGCGGGAGGGCTTACAATGAGCAGTTCTTC. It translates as CASSLGSSGRAYNEQFF. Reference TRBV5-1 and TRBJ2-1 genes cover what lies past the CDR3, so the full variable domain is KAGVTQTPRYLIKTRGQQVTLSCSPISGHRSVSWYQQTPGQGLQFLFEYFSETQRNKGNFPGRFSGRQFSNSRSEMNVSTLELGDSALYLCASSLGSSGRAYNEQFFGPGTRLTVL.